The entry that follows covers one T cell receptor beta chain sequence. These data are taken from a study of technical replicates of blood from several donors. Only in-frame clones appear in the TCRdb table, and some are missing; sequencing was by immunoSEQ multiplex PCR. The table has under 90,000 clones, around 94% seen once; the top ten hold 0.25%. The trim removed 6 bases at V and 1 base at J, leaving 6 bases unmatched. The CDR3 totals 15 residues. Germline V gene sequence: CDR1 MNHNS, CDR2 SASEGT. The clonotype originates from a human donor in good health. The rearrangement links TRBV6-1 to TRBJ2-7; TRBD2 agrees at 10 bases. Sequenced material: T cells isolated from PBMCs. The CDR3 bases are TGTGCCAGCAGGTCCGGGACTAGCGCTTCCTACGAGCAGTACTTC. It yields the protein CASRSGTSASYEQYF.